The T cell receptor beta chain described here comes from a study of shared clonotypes between healthy human individuals. Of note for this clone: Its specificity is not known.

The V gene's germline CDR1 is SGHDN and CDR2 FVKESK. This CDR3 spans 14 amino acids. Trimming removed 1 base from V and 10 bases from J; junction bases left unmatched: 2. Assay: immunoSEQ multiplex PCR; the TCRdb copy retains only in-frame clones and omits some. The table lists over 2,000,000 clones, 93% of them singletons, with roughly 1.7% in the top ten. Terminally differentiated effector memory CD45RA+ cells were left out of the naive CD8 fraction, which was CD45RO-negative and positively selected for CCR7. Study-wide results and limits: Depth was large, yet rarefaction showed that sorted-subset sequencing was incomplete. Shared across a few donors were roughly 4.8% of the naive CD4 clonotypes.

Sequenced material: naive CD8+ T cells from PBMCs. This TCR was sampled from a man aged 18 to 30 in good health. Some clones in this sample may be carry-over from other donors' samples. J is TRBJ2-1 and V is TRBV14, with 12 bases lining up with TRBD2. The CDR3 DNA reads TGTGCCAGCAGCCAAGGGCTAGCGGGAGGGGAGCAGTTCTTC. Translation: CASSQGLAGGEQFF.